What follows are 24 T cell receptor beta chains derived from one specimen sequenced in a study of beta chain features in type 1 diabetes. General study findings and limits: Shorter TCRB CDR3s, moderately but significantly so, marked every one of the four CD4+ subsets in Type 1 diabetes patients.

Expressed TCRB transcripts were sequenced because the isolated RNA had all been reverse transcribed beforehand. The method was immunoSEQ multiplex PCR; TCRdb's version includes in-frame clones alone and lacks a portion of them. The sample consists of some 660,000 clones, over 12% of them appearing once. The antigens of these receptors remain unknown. The material sequenced was naive CD4+ T cells from blood. These receptors came from a man aged 18 to 35 with type 1 diabetes.

The chain carries TRBV23-1 and TRBJ1-2; no clear D. TRBV23-1 has ORF status, its function being uncertain. V was shortened by 0 bases and J by 0 bases, with 5 bases between the two germline ends. This CDR3 has 14 amino acids. The CDR3 is CASSQSGPNYGYTF. For the CDR3, the DNA is TGCGCCAGCAGTCAATCAGGGCCTAACTATGGCTACACCTTC.

This clone was seen only a few times. The chain recombines TRBV7-9 with TRBJ2-5; TRBD2 matches 10 bases. Germline trimming cut 3 bases from V and 7 bases from J; bases unmatched to any gene: 17. The CDR3 runs to 18 residues. The germline V gene encodes CDR1 SEHNR and CDR2 FQNEAQ (reference sequence). CDR3 residues: CASSFMIKREGQTGTQYF. The CDR3 DNA sequence: TGTGCCAGCAGCTTTATGATCAAGCGGGAGGGCCAGACGGGGACCCAGTACTTC.

The chain employs TRBV23-1 and TRBJ1-5, with D possibly TRBD1 on 6 matching bases. TRBV23-1 is an ORF; its function is uncertain. This CDR3 has 12 residues. The V end lost 8 bases, the J end lost 7 bases, and 12 bases lay between the germline ends. For the CDR3, the DNA is TGCGCCAGCCGCGCGGGGGGCCAGCCCCAGCATTTT. Translation: CASRAGGQPQHF.

The chain carries TRBV9 and TRBJ1-2; D might be TRBD1 (5 bases). This CDR3 is 14 amino acids long. Trimming stripped 0 bases from V and 5 bases from J, with 11 bases between. Looked up from germline, CDR1 is SGDLS and CDR2 is YYNGEE. The CDR3, as DNA: TGTGCCAGCAGCGTAGATGGGGCCGCTTATGGCTACACCTTC. As protein: CASSVDGAAYGYTF.

This clone turned up a few times. V usage is TRBV30 and J usage is TRBJ2-7, with 7 bases lining up with TRBD2. This CDR3 has 14 residues. From germline, CDR1 is GTSNPN and CDR2 SVGIG (reference sequence). After removal of 5 bases from V and 0 bases from J, the junction contained 7 bases not matched to a gene. CDR3 sequence (DNA): TGTGCCTGGGGGAGGGCAGCCAGCTCCTACGAGCAGTACTTC. Encoded protein: CAWGRAASSYEQYF. Variable domain in full (rest from reference TRBV30 and TRBJ2-7): SQTIHQWPATLVQPVGSPLSLECTVEGTSNPNLYWYRQAAGRGLQLLFYSVGIGQISSEVPQNLSASRPQDRQFILSSKKLLLSDSGFYLCAWGRAASSYEQYFGPGTRLTVT.

This chain uses TRBV4-2 with TRBJ2-1, with D maybe TRBD1 (5 bases). CDR3 length: 16 residues. Germline V gene data show CDR1 as LGHNA and CDR2 as YNFKEQ. The V end was cut by 0 bases, the J end by 5 bases, with 14 bases between. The CDR3 loop reads CASSQDPQGGHNEQFF. CDR3 nucleotides: TGTGCCAGCAGCCAAGATCCCCAGGGCGGACACAATGAGCAGTTCTTC.

This clone occurred a few times. The chain recombines TRBV29-1 with TRBJ2-7; perhaps TRBD1 as D (6 bases). Trimming pared 6 bases from V and 2 bases from J, leaving 11 bases between. The CDR3 has 12 residues. CDR1 and CDR2 from the germline V gene are SQVTM and ANQGSEA. The CDR3 here is CSVTRGTYEQYF. CDR3 DNA: TGCAGCGTGACCAGGGGAACCTACGAGCAGTACTTC.

The chain couples TRBV4-3 to TRBJ2-3, with TRBD2 as a possible D gene (5 bases). CDR1 LGHNA and CDR2 YSLEER come from the germline V gene. The V end lost 1 base, the J end lost 4 bases, and 15 bases lay between the germline ends. This CDR3 has 16 amino acids. CDR3 protein: CASSQAEGPAADTQYF. Here the CDR3 DNA reads TGCGCCAGCAGCCAAGCCGAGGGCCCGGCCGCAGATACGCAGTATTTT.

This chain links TRBV14 with TRBJ2-5, with TRBD2 identical over 7 bases. This CDR3 has 16 amino acids. Per the germline V gene, CDR1 is SGHDN and CDR2 is FVKESK. V dropped 4 bases and J dropped 2; count of bases not matched to a gene: 10. The CDR3 reads CASSLRKSSGQETQYF. The CDR3 coding sequence is TGTGCCAGCAGCCTCCGGAAATCTAGCGGACAAGAGACCCAGTACTTC.

This clone appeared a few times. The same CDR3 arises from other DNA sequences in this sample as well. The genes are TRBV7-3 and TRBJ1-1, with unresolved D. This CDR3 contains 13 residues. Germline CDR1 SGHTA, CDR2 FQGTGA. Trimming removed 4 bases from V and 0 bases from J, with 6 bases in between. The CDR3 coding sequence is TGTGCCAGCAGCTCCTCCATGAACACTGAAGCTTTCTTT. This codes for CASSSSMNTEAFF.

This clone was found a few times. This sequence joins TRBV7-2 and TRBJ1-1; no firm D call. V lost 1 base to trimming and J lost 1 base, with 7 bases between them. CDR3 length: 14 residues. Germline values: CDR1 SGHTA, CDR2 FQGNSA. The CDR3 protein is CASSLVAGNTEAFF. The CDR3 DNA reads as TGTGCCAGCAGCTTAGTCGCAGGGAACACTGAAGCTTTCTTT.

In this sample, this clone turned up a few times. The V and J genes are TRBV27 and TRBJ1-5; a weak D match, TRBD1 (5 bases). The CDR3 loop spans 14 amino acids. CDR1 MNHEY and CDR2 SMNVEV come from the germline V gene (reference sequence). V lost 6 bases and J lost 1, with 10 bases in between. The CDR3, as DNA: TGTGCCAGCAGCCCCGACAGCAGCAATCAGCCCCAGCATTTT. It translates to CASSPDSSNQPQHF.

The chain recombines TRBV10-3 with TRBJ1-3; D is unresolved. Germline values: CDR1 ENHRY, CDR2 SYGVKD. The CDR3 loop spans 14 amino acids. Trimming pared 8 bases from V and 0 bases from J, leaving 11 bases between. CDR3 protein: CAIEREISGNTIYF. The CDR3 DNA follows: TGTGCCATCGAGAGGGAAATCTCTGGAAACACCATATATTTT.

The gene calls are TRBV7-9 and TRBJ1-2; a possible D gene is TRBD1 (5 bases). Between the trimmed V and J ends, which lost 8 bases and 8 bases, there was a span of 18 bases. Germline-derived CDR1 and CDR2 are SEHNR and FQNEAQ (reference sequence). The CDR3 length is 13 residues. The CDR3, as DNA: TGTGCCAGCTCCCCTGGGGCCGAGGGCGGCTACACCTTC. This translates into CASSPGAEGGYTF.

This clone was picked up a small number of times. V gene TRBV5-1 combines with J gene TRBJ2-5; D is unresolved. The ends were cut back, 6 bases at V and 5 bases at J, with 14 bases in the middle. The CDR3 loop spans 13 amino acids. Per the germline V gene, CDR1 is SGHRS and CDR2 is YFSETQ. The CDR3 protein is CASKNGIGETQYF. The CDR3 bases are TGCGCCAGCAAGAATGGTATAGGGGAGACCCAGTACTTC.

The gene calls are TRBV11-3 and TRBJ2-1; 10 bases agree with TRBD2. The CDR3 is 15 residues long. CDR1 is SGHNT, CDR2 YENEEA, per germline. Trimming at V came to 3 bases and at J to 6 bases, leaving 5 bases not matched to a gene. The DNA of the CDR3 is TGTGCCAGCAGCTTCGGGACTAGCGATCTCAATGAGCAGTTCTTC. This sequence encodes CASSFGTSDLNEQFF.

This clone was seen a few times. V usage is TRBV5-1 and J usage is TRBJ1-1; 12 nucleotides align to TRBD1. Per the germline V gene, CDR1 is SGHRS and CDR2 is YFSETQ. The CDR3 is 16 residues long. The V and J ends lost 3 bases and 4 bases, in that order; junction bases with no gene match: 7. This CDR3 reads CASSSGTGGAGTEAFF. In DNA form, the CDR3 reads TGCGCCAGCAGCTCTGGGACAGGGGGCGCGGGCACTGAAGCTTTCTTT.

The rearrangement joins TRBV14 to TRBJ1-3, with D unresolved. Germline CDR1 and CDR2: SGHDN and FVKESK. This CDR3 spans 15 amino acids. The V end lost 1 base, the J end lost 4 bases, and 11 bases lay between the germline ends. CDR3 coding DNA: TGTGCCAGCAGCCAAGTCGGGGTGTCCGGAAACACCATATATTTT. Translating it yields CASSQVGVSGNTIYF.

This clone was detected a few times. This chain uses TRBV6-5 with TRBJ2-7; D is ambiguous. CDR3 size: 13 residues. V gave up 5 bases and J gave up 3 bases, with 11 bases separating them. Germline assignment: CDR1 MNHEY and CDR2 SVGAGI. The CDR3 nucleotides are TGTGCCAGCAGTCGATACCGCCTCTACGAGCAGTACTTC. Its translation: CASSRYRLYEQYF.

The rearrangement links TRBV27 to TRBJ1-2; 7 nucleotides line up with TRBD1. V trimming: 3 bases; J trimming: 4 bases; junction bases outside the gene matches: 5. Germline CDR1 is MNHEY and CDR2 is SMNVEV (reference sequence). This CDR3 has 14 residues. The CDR3 DNA follows: TGTGCCAGCAGTTTTCAAAGGACAGGCTATGGCTACACCTTC. Protein product: CASSFQRTGYGYTF.

The CDR3, as DNA: TGTGCCAGCAGCGAGAGGTGGACCGGGGAGCTGTTTTTT. Its translation: CASSERWTGELFF. The chain has TRBV7-2 and TRBJ2-2; D unclear. The CDR3 covers 13 residues. Trimming took 5 bases from V and 5 from J, leaving 9 bases between them. CDR1 SGHTA and CDR2 FQGNSA come from the germline V gene.

The chain combines TRBV28 with TRBJ1-3; a possible D gene is TRBD1 (6 bases). CDR1 is MDHEN and CDR2 is SYDVKM in the germline V gene. V was shortened by 5 bases and J by 0 bases, with 14 bases between the two germline ends. The CDR3 spans 16 residues. The CDR3 nucleotides are TGTGCCAGCAGTGAGGGGACACATAACTCTGGAAACACCATATATTTT. It codes for CASSEGTHNSGNTIYF.

The chain is built from TRBV7-9 and TRBJ1-2, with 7 bases fitting TRBD1. V lost 2 bases, J lost 5 bases, and 5 bases stayed unmatched. In germline, CDR1 is SEHNR, CDR2 FQNEAQ (reference sequence). The CDR3 covers 14 residues. The CDR3 coding sequence is TGTGCCAGCAGCTTAACAGGGGCGGGTTATGGCTACACCTTC. Encoded protein: CASSLTGAGYGYTF.

V usage is TRBV11-2 and J usage is TRBJ2-3, with 7 bases aligning to TRBD1. The CDR3 runs to 14 residues. J was trimmed by 6 bases and V by 8 bases; bases with no gene match: 11. Germline V lookup: CDR1 SGHAT, CDR2 FQNNGV. The CDR3 spells CASFLQGPGDTQYF. CDR3 nucleotides: TGTGCCAGCTTCCTACAGGGGCCGGGGGATACGCAGTATTTT.